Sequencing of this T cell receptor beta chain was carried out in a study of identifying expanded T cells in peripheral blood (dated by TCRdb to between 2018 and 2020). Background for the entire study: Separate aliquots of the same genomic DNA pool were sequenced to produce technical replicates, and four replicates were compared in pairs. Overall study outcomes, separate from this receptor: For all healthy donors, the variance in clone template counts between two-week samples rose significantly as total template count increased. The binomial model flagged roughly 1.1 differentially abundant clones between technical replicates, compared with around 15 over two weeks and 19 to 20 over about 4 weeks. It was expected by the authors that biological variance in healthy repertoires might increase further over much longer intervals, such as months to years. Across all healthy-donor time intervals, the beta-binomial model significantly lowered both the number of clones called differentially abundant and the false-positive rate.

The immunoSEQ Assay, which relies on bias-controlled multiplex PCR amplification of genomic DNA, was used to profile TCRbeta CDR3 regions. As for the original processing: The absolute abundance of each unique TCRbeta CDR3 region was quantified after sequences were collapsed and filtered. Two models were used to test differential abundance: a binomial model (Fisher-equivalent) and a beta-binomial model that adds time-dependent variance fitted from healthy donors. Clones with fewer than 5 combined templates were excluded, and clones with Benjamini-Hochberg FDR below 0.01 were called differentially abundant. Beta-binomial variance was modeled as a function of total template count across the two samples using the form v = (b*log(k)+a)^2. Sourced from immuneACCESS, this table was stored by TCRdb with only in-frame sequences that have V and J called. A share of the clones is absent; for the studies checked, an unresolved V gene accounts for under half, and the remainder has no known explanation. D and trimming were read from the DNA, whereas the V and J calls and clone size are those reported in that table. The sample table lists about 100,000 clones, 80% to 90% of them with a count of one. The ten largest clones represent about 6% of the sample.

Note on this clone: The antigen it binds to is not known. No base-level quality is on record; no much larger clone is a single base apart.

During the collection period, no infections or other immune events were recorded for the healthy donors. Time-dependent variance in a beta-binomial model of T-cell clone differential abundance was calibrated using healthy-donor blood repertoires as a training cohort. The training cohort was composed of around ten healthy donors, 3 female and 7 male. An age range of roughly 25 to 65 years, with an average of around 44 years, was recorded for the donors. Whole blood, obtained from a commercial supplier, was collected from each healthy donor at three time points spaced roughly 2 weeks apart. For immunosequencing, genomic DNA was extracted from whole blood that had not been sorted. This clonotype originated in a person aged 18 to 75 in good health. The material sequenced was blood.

CDR3 region: CASSHEVGGPLEKLFF. In nucleotides, the sequence is TGTGCCAGCAGCCACGAGGTTGGAGGACCTCTAGAAAAACTGTTTTTT. The sequence links TRBV7-6 to TRBJ1-4; the D gene is not confidently resolved. A distance of 21 bases separates the germline ends of V and J, which lose 5 bases and 8 bases respectively. CDR1 SGHVS and CDR2 FNYEAQ were looked up in the germline V gene. From the cysteine up to the phenylalanine, the CDR3 has a length of 16 residues. Only the CDR3 part of the read is kept: 48 bases, read in frame from the first base.